This TCR beta chain was sequenced during a study of CD8 T cells in ankylosing spondylitis. Details on this clonotype: Its cognate antigen is unknown.

The V end was cut by 1 base, the J end by 3 bases, with 9 bases between. Germline CDR1 LGHDT, CDR2 YNNKEL (reference sequence). The CDR3 extends over 14 amino acids. Whole-study results and caveats: Made up of 7 to 9 highly homologous variants, a TCR beta motif appeared characteristic of ankylosing spondylitis blood.

MiXCR was run by TCRdb on the 5' RACE reads, yielding one entry per CDR3 protein. The sample records roughly 700,000 distinct CDR3 sequences, under 20% being singletons. The sequence was obtained from a male donor with ankylosing spondylitis. Sequences were obtained from blood, either unsorted or a sorted T cell fraction (not recorded which). This sequence joins TRBV3-1 and TRBJ1-1; D is undetermined. The chain's CDR3 is CASSQVSFDTEAFF. CDR3 in DNA: TGTGCCAGCAGCCAAGTCTCCTTCGACACTGAAGCTTTCTTT.